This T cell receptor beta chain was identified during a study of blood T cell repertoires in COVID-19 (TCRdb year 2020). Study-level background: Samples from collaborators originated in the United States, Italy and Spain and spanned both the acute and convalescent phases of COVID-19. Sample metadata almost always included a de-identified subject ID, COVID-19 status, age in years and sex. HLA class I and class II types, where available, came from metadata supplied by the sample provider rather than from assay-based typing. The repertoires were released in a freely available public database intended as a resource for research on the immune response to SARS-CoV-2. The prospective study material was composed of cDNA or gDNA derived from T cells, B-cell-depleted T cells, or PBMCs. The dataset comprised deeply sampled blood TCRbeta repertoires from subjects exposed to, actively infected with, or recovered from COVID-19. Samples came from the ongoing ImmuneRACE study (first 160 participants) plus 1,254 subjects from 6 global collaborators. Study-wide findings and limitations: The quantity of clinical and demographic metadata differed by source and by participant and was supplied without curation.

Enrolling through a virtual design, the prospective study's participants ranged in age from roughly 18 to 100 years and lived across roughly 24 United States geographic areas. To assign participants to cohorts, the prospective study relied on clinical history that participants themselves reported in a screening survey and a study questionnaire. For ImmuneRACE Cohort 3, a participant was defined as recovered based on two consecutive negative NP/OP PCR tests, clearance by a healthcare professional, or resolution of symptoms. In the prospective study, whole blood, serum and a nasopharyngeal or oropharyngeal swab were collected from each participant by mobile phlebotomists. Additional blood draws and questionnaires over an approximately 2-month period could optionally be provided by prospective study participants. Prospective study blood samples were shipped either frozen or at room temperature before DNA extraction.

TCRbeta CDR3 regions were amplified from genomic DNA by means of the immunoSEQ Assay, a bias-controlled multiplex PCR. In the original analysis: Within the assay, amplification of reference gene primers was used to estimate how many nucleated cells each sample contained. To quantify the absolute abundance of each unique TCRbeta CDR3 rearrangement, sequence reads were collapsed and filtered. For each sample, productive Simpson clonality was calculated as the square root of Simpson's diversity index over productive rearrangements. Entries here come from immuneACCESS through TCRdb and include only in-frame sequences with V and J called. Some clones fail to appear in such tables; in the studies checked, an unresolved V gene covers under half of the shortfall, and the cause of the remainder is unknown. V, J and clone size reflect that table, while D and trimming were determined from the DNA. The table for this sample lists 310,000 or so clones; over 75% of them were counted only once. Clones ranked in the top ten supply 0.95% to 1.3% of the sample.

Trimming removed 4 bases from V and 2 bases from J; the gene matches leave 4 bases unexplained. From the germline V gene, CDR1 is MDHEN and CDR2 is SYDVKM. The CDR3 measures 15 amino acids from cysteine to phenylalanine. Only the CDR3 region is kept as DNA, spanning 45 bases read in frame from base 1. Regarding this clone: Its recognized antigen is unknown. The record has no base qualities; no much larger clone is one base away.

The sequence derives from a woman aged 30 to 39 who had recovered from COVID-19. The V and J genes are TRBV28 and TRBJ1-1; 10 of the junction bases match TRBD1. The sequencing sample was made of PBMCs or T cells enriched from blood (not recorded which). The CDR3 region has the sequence CASSYMTGGNTEAFF. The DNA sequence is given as TGTGCCAGCAGTTACATGACAGGGGGCAACACTGAAGCTTTCTTT.